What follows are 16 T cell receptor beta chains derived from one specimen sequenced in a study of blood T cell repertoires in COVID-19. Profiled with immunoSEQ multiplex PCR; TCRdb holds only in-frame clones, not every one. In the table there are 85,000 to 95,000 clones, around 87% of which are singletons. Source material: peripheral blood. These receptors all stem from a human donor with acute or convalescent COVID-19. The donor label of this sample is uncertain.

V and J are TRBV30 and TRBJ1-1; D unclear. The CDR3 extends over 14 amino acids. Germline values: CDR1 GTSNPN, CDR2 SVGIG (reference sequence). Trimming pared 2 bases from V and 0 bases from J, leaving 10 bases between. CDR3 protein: CAWSWRGMNTEAFF. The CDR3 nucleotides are TGTGCCTGGAGTTGGCGAGGTATGAACACTGAAGCTTTCTTT. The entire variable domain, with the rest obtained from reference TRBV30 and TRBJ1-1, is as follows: SQTIHQWPATLVQPVGSPLSLECTVEGTSNPNLYWYRQAAGRGLQLLFYSVGIGQISSEVPQNLSASRPQDRQFILSSKKLLLSDSGFYLCAWSWRGMNTEAFFGQGTRLTVV.

CDR3 protein: CASSLVMEGKNSNQPQHF. The CDR3 bases are TGTGCCAGCAGCTTAGTGATGGAGGGGAAAAATAGCAATCAGCCCCAGCATTTT. This chain joins TRBV11-3 and TRBJ1-5, with D tentatively TRBD1 (5 bases). CDR3 length equals 18 residues. In germline, CDR1 is SGHNT, CDR2 YENEEA. Between the trimmed V and J ends, which lost 1 base and 0 bases, there was a span of 16 bases. The full variable domain, rest sourced from reference TRBV11-3 and TRBJ1-5, is EAGVVQSPRYKIIEKKQPVAFWCNPISGHNTLYWYLQNLGQGPELLIRYENEEAVDDSQLPKDRFSAERLKGVDSTLKIQPAELGDSAVYLCASSLVMEGKNSNQPQHFGDGTRLSIL.

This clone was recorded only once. CDR3 amino acids: CASSQATGSYEQYF. CDR3 in DNA: TGCGCCAGCAGCCAAGCGACAGGATCCTACGAGCAGTACTTC. The rearrangement links TRBV4-3 to TRBJ2-7; D is perhaps TRBD1 (6 bases). The CDR3 has 14 amino acids. CDR1 and CDR2 from the germline V gene are LGHNA and YSLEER. V was clipped by 1 base and J by 1 base, with 8 bases between them.

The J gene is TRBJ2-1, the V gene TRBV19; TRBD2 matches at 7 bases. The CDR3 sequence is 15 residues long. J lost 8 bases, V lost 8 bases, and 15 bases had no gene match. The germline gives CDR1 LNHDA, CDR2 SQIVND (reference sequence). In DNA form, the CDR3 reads TGTGCCAGTGCGGGGAGGGGAGAAATGATGCATGAGCAGTTCTTC. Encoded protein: CASAGRGEMMHEQFF.

For the CDR3, the DNA is TGCGCCAGCAGCGAGGGGGTTAGCACAGATACGCAGTATTTT. This translates into CASSEGVSTDTQYF. The chain uses TRBV5-1 and TRBJ2-3; D is perhaps TRBD1 (6 bases). The CDR3 consists of 14 residues. V was cut by 4 bases and J by 0 bases, with 9 bases left in between. CDR1 is SGHRS and CDR2 is YFSETQ in the germline V gene.

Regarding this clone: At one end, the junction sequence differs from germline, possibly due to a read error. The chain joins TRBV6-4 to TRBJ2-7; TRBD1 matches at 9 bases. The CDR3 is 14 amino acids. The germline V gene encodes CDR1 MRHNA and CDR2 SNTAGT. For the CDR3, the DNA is TGCCTCCTCAGGGACAGGGCCAGCTCCTACGAGCAGTACTTC. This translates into CLLRDRASSYEQYF.

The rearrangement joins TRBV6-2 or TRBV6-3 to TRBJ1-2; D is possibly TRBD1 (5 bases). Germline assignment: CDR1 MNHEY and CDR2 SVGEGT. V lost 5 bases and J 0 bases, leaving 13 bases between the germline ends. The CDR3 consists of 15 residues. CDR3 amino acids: CASSSPGGANYGYTF. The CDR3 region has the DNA TGTGCCAGCAGTAGCCCAGGAGGGGCTAACTATGGCTACACCTTC.

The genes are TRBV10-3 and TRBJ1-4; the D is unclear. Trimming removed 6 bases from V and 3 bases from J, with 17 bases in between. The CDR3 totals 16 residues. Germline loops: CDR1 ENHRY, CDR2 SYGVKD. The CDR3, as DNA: TGTGCCATCAGCCGTGGGGTGTCGGGAGCTAATGAAAAACTGTTTTTT. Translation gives CAISRGVSGANEKLFF.

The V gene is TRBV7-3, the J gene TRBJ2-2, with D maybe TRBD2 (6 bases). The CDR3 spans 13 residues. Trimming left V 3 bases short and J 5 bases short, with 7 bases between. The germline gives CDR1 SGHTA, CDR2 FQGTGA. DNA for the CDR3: TGTGCCAGCAGCTTCGGGGGTACCGGGGAGCTGTTTTTT. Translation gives CASSFGGTGELFF.

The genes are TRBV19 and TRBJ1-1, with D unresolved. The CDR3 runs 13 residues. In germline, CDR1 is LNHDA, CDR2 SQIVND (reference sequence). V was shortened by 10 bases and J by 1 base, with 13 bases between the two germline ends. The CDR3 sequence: CATFGPRNTEAFF. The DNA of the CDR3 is TGTGCCACCTTTGGGCCCCGGAACACTGAAGCTTTCTTT.

As DNA, the CDR3 is TGCGCCAGCAGCCACCCTCCACTGGGGGGGGATCAGGTTCGCTACACCTTC. Amino acid sequence: CASSHPPLGGDQVRYTF. This chain joins TRBV4-3 and TRBJ1-2; perhaps TRBD1 as D (5 bases). Germline CDR1 LGHNA, CDR2 YSLEER. The CDR3 is made up of 17 amino acids. V gave up 3 bases and J gave up 9 bases, with 26 bases separating them.

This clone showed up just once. This CDR3 is CATSRTSGGSETQYF. CDR3 DNA sequence: TGTGCCACCAGTCGGACTAGCGGGGGGTCAGAGACCCAGTACTTC. V and J are TRBV24-1 and TRBJ2-5; 14 bases fit TRBD2. Germline-derived CDR1 and CDR2 are KGHDR and SFDVKD. V gave up 6 bases and J gave up 4 bases; unmatched junction bases: 3. CDR3 length: 15 amino acids.

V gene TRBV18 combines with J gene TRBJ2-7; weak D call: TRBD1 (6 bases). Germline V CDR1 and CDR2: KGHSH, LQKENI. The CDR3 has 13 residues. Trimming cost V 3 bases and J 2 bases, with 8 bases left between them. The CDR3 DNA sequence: TGTGCCAGCTCACCGGACAGAACCTACGAGCAGTACTTC. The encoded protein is CASSPDRTYEQYF.

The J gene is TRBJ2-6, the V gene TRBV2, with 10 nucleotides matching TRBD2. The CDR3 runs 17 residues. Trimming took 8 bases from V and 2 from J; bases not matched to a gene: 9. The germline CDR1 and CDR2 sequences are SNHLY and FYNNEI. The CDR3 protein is CASPGLAGGPGANVLTF. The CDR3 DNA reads TGTGCCAGCCCGGGTTTAGCGGGGGGACCTGGGGCCAACGTCCTGACTTTC.

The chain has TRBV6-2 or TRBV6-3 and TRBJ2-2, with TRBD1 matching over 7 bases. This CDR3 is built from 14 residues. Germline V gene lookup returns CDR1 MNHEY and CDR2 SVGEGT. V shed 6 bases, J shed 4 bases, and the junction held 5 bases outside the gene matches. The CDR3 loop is CASSDRVTTGELFF. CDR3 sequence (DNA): TGTGCCAGCAGCGACAGGGTAACCACCGGGGAGCTGTTTTTT.

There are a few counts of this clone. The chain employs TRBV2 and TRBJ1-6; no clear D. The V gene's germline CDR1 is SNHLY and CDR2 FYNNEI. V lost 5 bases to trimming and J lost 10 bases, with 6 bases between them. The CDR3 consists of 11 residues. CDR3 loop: CASSYISPLHF. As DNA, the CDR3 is TGTGCCAGCAGTTATATATCACCCCTCCACTTT.